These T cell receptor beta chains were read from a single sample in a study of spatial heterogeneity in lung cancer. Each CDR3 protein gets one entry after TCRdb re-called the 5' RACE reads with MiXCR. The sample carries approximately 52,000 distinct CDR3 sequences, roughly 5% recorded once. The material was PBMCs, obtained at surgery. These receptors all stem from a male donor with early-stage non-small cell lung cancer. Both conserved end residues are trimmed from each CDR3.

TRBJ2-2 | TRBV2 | ASSPRTGDGELF
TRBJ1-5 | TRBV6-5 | ASRRGTGSNQPQH
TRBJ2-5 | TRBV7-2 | ASRGAGVETQY
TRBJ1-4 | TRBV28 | ASSAPGSDNEKLF
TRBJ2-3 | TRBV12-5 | ASGLTDTQY
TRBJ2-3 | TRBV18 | ASSSGTGPIDTQY
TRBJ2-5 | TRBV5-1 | ASSLALGQETQY
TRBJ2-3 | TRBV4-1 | ASSLTRTDTQY
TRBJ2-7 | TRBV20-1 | SATRTDSGHQQY
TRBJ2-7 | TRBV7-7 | ASSRDRGPSYEQY
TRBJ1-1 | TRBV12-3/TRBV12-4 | ASSWRDGVGTEAF
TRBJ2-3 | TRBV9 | ASSPGTGRDTQY
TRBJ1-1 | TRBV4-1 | ASSPTGQMNTEAF